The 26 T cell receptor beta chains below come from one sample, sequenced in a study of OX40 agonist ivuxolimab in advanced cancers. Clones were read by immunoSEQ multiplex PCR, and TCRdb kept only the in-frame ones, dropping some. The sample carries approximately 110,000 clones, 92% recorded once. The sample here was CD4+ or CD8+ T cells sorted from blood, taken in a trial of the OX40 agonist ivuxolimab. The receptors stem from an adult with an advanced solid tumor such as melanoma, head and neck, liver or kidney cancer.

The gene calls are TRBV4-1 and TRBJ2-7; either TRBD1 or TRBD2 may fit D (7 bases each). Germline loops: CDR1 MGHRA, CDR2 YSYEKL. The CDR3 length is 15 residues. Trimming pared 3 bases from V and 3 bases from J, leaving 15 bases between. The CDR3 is CASSQTAGQHYEQYF. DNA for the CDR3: TGCGCCAGCAGCCAGACAGCGGGACAGCACTACGAGCAGTACTTC.

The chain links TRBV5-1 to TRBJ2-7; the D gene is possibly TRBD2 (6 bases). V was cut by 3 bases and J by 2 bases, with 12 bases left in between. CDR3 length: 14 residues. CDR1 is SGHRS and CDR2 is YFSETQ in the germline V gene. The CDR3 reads CASSWGDGTYEQYF. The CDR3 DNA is TGCGCCAGCAGCTGGGGGGACGGAACCTACGAGCAGTACTTC.

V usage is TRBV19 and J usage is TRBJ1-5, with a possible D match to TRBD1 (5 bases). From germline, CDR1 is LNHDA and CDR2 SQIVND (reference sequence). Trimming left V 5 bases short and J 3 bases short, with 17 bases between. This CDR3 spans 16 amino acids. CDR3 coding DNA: TGTGCCAGTAGTTTCGAAAAAGACAGATACAATCAGCCCCAGCATTTT. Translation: CASSFEKDRYNQPQHF.

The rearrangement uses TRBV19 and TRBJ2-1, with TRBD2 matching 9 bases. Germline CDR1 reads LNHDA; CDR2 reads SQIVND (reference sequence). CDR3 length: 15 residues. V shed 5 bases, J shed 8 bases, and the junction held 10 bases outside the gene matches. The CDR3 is CASSPELAGRDEQFF. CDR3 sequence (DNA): TGTGCCAGTAGTCCGGAACTAGCGGGCAGGGATGAGCAGTTCTTC.

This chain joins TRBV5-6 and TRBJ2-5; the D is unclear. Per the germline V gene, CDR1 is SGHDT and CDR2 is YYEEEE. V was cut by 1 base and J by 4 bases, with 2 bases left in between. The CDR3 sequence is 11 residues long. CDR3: CASSLRETQYF. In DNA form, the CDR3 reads TGTGCCAGCAGCTTGCGAGAGACCCAGTACTTC.

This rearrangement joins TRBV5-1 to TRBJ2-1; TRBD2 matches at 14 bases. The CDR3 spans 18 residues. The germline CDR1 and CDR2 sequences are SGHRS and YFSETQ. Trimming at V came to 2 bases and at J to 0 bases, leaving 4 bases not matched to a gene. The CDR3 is CASSFPGTSGSSYNEQFF. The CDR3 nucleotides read TGCGCCAGCAGCTTTCCCGGGACTAGCGGGAGCTCCTACAATGAGCAGTTCTTC.

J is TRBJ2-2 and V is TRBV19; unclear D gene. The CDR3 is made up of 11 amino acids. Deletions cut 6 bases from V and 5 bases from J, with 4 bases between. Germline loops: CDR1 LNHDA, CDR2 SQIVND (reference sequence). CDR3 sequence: CASRDTGELFF. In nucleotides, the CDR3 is TGTGCCAGTAGAGATACCGGGGAGCTGTTTTTT.

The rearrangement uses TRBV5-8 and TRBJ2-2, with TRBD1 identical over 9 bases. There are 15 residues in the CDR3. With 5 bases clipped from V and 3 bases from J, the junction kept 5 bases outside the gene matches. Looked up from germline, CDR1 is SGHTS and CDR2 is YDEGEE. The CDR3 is CASSSGTGYTGELFF. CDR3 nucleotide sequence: TGTGCCAGCAGTTCCGGGACAGGGTACACCGGGGAGCTGTTTTTT.

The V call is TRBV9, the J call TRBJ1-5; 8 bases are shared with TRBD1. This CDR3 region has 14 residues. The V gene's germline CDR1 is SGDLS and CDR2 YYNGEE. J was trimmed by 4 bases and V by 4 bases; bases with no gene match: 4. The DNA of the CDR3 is TGTGCCAGCAGCCAGGGGGCCCTTAATCAGCCCCAGCATTTT. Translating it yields CASSQGALNQPQHF.

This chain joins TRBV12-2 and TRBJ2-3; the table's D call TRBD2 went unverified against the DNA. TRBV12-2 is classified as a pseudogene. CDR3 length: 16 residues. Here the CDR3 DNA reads TGTGCAAGTCGCCTATGTACTAGCGGGAGCACAGATACGCAGTATTTT. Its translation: CASRLCTSGSTDTQYF.

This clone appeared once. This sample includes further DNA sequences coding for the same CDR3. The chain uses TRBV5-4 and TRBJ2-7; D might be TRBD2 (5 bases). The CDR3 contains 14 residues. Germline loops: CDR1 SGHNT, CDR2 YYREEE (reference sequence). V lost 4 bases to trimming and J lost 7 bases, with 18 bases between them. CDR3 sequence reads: CASSLSGIAREQYF. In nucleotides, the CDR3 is TGTGCCAGCAGCCTGAGTGGGATAGCGCGGGAGCAGTACTTC.

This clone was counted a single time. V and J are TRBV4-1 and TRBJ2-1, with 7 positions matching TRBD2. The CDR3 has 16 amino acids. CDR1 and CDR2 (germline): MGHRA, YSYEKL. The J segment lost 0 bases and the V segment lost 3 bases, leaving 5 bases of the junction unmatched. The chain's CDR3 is CASSQGGSDSYNEQFF. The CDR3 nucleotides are TGCGCCAGCAGCCAGGGCGGGAGTGACTCCTACAATGAGCAGTTCTTC.

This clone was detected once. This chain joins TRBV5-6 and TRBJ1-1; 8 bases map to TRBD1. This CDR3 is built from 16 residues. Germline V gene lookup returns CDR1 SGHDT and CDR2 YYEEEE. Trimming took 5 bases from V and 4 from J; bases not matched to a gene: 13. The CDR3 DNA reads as TGTGCCAGCAGTTCCGGGACAGGTTATTATCTCACTGAAGCTTTCTTT. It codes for CASSSGTGYYLTEAFF.

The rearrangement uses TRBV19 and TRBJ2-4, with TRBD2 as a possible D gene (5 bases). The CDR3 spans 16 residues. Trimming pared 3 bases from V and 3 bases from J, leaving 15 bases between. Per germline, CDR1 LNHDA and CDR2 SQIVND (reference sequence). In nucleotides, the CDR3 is TGTGCCAGTAGTATCGAATCCGGAGGTGTCAAAAACATTCAGTACTTC. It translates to CASSIESGGVKNIQYF.

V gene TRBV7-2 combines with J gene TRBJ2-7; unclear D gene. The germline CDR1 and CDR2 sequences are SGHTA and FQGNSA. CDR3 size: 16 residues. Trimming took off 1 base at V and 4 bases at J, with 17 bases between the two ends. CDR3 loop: CASSLVPDIRMYEQYF. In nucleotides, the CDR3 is TGTGCCAGCAGCTTAGTTCCCGACATACGTATGTACGAGCAGTACTTC.

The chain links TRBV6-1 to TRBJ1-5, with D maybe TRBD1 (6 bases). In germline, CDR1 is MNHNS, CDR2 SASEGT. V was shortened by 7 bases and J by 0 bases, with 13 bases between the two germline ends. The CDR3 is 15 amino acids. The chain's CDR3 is CASMAQGNSNQPQHF. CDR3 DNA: TGTGCCAGCATGGCACAGGGAAATAGCAATCAGCCCCAGCATTTT.

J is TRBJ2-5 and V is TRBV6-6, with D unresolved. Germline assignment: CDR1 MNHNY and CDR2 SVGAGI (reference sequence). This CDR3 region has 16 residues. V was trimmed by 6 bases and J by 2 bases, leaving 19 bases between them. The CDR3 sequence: CASSRGPTGGQETQYF. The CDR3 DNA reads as TGTGCCAGCAGCCGCGGACCAACGGGCGGTCAAGAGACCCAGTACTTC.

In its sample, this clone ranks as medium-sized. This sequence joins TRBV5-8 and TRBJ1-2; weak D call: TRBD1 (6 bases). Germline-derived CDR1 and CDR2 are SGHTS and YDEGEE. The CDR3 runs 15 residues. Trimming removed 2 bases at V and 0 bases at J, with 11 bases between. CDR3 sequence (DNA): TGTGCCAGCAGCTTTGGACAGTTGGCTAACTATGGCTACACCTTC. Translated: CASSFGQLANYGYTF.

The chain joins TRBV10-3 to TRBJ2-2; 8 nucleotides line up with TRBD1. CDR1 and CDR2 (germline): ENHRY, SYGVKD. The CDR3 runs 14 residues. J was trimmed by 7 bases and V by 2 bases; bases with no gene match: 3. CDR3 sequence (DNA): TGTGCCATCAGTGAGCAGGGGGCAGGCGGGGAGCTGTTTTTT. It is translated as CAISEQGAGGELFF.

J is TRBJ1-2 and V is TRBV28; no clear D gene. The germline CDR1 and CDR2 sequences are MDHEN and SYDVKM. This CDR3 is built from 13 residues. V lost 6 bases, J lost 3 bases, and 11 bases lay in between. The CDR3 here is CASRRGGDYGYTF. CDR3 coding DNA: TGTGCCAGCAGACGGGGTGGTGACTATGGCTACACCTTC.

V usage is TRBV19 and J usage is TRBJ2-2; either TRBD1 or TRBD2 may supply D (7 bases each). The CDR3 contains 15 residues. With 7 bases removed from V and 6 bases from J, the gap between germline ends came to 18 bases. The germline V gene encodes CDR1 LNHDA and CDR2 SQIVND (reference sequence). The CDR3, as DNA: TGTGCCAGTAACCCGACAGGGAGGGTGGCCGGGGAGCTGTTTTTT. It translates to CASNPTGRVAGELFF.

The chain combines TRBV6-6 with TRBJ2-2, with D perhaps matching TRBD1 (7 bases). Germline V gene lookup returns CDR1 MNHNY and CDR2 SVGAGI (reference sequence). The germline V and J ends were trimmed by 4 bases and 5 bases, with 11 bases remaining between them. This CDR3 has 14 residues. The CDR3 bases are TGTGCCAGCAGTTCGACAGGGAGGACCGGGGAGCTGTTTTTT. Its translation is CASSSTGRTGELFF.

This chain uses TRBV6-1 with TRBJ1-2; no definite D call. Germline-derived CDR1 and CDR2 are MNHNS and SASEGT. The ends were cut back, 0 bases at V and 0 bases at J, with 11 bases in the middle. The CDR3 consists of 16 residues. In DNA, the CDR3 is TGTGCCAGCAGTGAAGCAGGAAGAGGCTCTAACTATGGCTACACCTTC. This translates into CASSEAGRGSNYGYTF.

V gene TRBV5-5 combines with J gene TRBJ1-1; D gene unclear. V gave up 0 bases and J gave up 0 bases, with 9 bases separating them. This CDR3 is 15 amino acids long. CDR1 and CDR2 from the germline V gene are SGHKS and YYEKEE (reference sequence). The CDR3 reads CASSLAHFLNTEAFF. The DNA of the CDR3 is TGTGCCAGCAGCTTGGCCCACTTTCTGAACACTGAAGCTTTCTTT.

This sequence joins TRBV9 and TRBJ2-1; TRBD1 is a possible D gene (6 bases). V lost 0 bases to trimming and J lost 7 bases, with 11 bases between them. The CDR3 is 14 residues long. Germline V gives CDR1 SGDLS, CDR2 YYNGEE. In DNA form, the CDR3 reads TGTGCCAGCAGCGTAGGGTCAAGGGGGAATGAGCAGTTCTTC. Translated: CASSVGSRGNEQFF.

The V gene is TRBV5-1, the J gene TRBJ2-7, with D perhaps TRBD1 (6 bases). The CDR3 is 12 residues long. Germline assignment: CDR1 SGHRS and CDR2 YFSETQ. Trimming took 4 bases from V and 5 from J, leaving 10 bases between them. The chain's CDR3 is CASSPQGHEQYF. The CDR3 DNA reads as TGCGCCAGCAGCCCACAGGGACACGAGCAGTACTTC.